The subject of this entry is one T cell receptor (beta chain). Patients of the Seattle cohort, enrolled during active infection, were followed longitudinally. Some clones are missing from TCRdb's copy, which holds only in-frame ones; the method was immunoSEQ multiplex PCR. The sample contains 100,000 to 150,000 clones, roughly four fifths of which appear only once. The V and J ends lost 5 bases and 3 bases respectively, with 9 bases between them. This CDR3 has 13 residues. Germline V gene data show CDR1 as SEHNR and CDR2 as FQNEAQ (reference sequence). This entry is derived from a study of blood T cell repertoires in COVID-19. Background on the study: Samples came from the United States, Italy and Spain, spanning acute and convalescent COVID-19. In each case, the material was cDNA or gDNA derived from T cells, B-cell-depleted T cells, or PBMCs.

The sequenced sample consisted of peripheral blood. V and J are TRBV7-9 and TRBJ2-3, with D hard to call. This TCR came from an elderly man with COVID-19, enrolled during active disease. CDR3 nucleotides: TGTGCCAGCAGCCCAAGCCTGACAGATACGCAGTATTTT. It encodes CASSPSLTDTQYF.